This TCR beta chain was identified during a study of blood T cell repertoires in COVID-19. Whole-study context: Spain, Italy and the United States supplied samples that represented acute and convalescent COVID-19.

Seattle patient enrollment occurred during active infection, with longitudinal follow-up thereafter. The data were produced by immunoSEQ multiplex PCR, yet TCRdb's version contains in-frame clones alone and is incomplete. The profile shows about 350,000 clones, about 86% of them singletons. The V segment lost 2 bases and the J segment 5 bases; nucleotides outside the gene matches: 2. The germline CDR1 and CDR2 sequences are WNHNN and SYGVQD (reference sequence). CDR3 length: 13 amino acids. This clone was seen more than once but under ten times. The sequencing sample was made of peripheral blood. The TCR sequence derives from a woman aged 60-75 years with COVID-19, enrolled during active disease. V gene TRBV10-1 combines with J gene TRBJ2-5, with 7 bases aligning to TRBD2. CDR3 loop: CASSEVSGETQYF. For the CDR3, the DNA is TGCGCCAGCAGTGAGGTTAGCGGGGAGACCCAGTACTTC.